The following is a T cell receptor beta chain sequence with its context. Its antigen is not known. The PCR was carried out with 60 Vbeta primers and 13 Jbeta primers. The repertoire was sequenced with immunoSEQ multiplex PCR; TCRdb's copy has only in-frame clones and lacks some. The listing records about 110,000 clones. This sample was taken from a study of cytomegalovirus exposure and HLA in healthy donors. The donors gave bone marrow, and they were healthy. Germline CDR1 reads LNHDA; CDR2 reads SQIVND (reference sequence). The ends lost 10 bases at V and 4 bases at J; junction bases unmatched: 9. The length of the CDR3 is 13 residues. Study findings and constraints: The only immune exposure information that was available was CMV serostatus. TCR association rates varied by HLA locus in a later analysis, with DRB1 highest and HLA-C lowest. A few CMV-associated chains proved CMV antigen-specific in vitro.

Sequencing was done on a sample of PBMCs. This TCR derives from a man aged 45-60 years in good health and CMV-seronegative. The V call is TRBV19, the J call TRBJ2-7; the match to TRBD1 covers 8 bases. This CDR3 is CATSWTGRYEQYF. The CDR3 DNA is TGTGCCACGTCATGGACAGGGAGGTACGAGCAGTACTTC.